This T cell receptor (beta chain) was observed in a study of blood T cell repertoires in COVID-19. Across the study: T cells, B-cell-depleted T cells, or PBMCs supplied cDNA or gDNA.

Profiled with immunoSEQ multiplex PCR; TCRdb holds only in-frame clones, not every one. This table holds 110,000 or so clones, approximately 89% found once. The CDR3 totals 17 residues. CDR1 and CDR2 (germline): MNHNS, SASEGT. V trimming: 0 bases; J trimming: 3 bases; junction bases outside the gene matches: 9. The sample consisted of peripheral blood. J is TRBJ1-2 and V is TRBV6-1; 8 bases line up with TRBD1. This TCR was sampled from an older woman with COVID-19, enrolled during active disease. CDR3 nucleotides: TGTGCCAGCAGTGAAGCCGGGGACAGGCATCTCCACTATGGCTACACCTTC. Translated: CASSEAGDRHLHYGYTF.